Described below is a single T cell receptor (beta chain) sequence and its context. This record comes from a study of T-cell reconstitution after alpha-beta-depleted transplantation in children. From germline, CDR1 is SGHTA and CDR2 FQGNSA. This CDR3 spans 16 amino acids. Trimming removed 3 bases at V and 2 bases at J, with 17 bases between. The authors prepared the TCRbeta library with unique molecular identifiers. TCRdb analysed the PCR reads with MiXCR anew, one entry per CDR3 protein. The sample lists approximately 490,000 distinct CDR3 sequences; roughly an eighth were seen once. The chain has TRBV7-2 and TRBJ2-7, with D possibly being TRBD2 (7 bases). The receptor comes from a human donor who donated a stem cell graft to a child with combined immunodeficiency. Sequenced here: PBMCs from the stem cell graft donor, sampled from the stem cell graft. DNA of the CDR3: TGTGCCAGCAGCTTCCGAAAAGGGGGGGGCCCCTACGAGCAGTACTTC. Residues: CASSFRKGGGPYEQYF.